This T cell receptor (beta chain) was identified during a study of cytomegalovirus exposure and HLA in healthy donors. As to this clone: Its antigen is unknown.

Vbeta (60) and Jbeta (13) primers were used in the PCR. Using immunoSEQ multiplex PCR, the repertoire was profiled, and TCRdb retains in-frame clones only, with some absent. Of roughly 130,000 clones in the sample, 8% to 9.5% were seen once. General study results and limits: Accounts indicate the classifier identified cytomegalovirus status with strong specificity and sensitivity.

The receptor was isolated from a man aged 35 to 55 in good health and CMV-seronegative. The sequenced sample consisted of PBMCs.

CDR3 protein: CASSFTGGALHF. The CDR3 DNA sequence: TGTGCCAGCAGTTTCACTGGGGGGGCCCTCCACTTT. The chain couples TRBV27 to TRBJ1-6; D may be TRBD1 (5 bases). Trimming stripped 3 bases from V and 14 bases from J, with 11 bases between. The CDR3 runs 12 residues. CDR1 and CDR2 (germline): MNHEY, SMNVEV (reference sequence).